This TCR beta chain stems from a study of blood T cell repertoires in COVID-19. Turning to the study itself: The United States, Italy and Spain were the sources of the acute and convalescent COVID-19 samples.

While infection was still active, Seattle patients were enrolled and then followed longitudinally. The CDR3 has 12 residues. V was trimmed by 8 bases and J by 8 bases, leaving 13 bases between them. Authors' analysis steps: By means of reference gene primer amplification, nucleated cell counts were estimated. Only in-frame clones appear in the TCRdb table, and some are missing; sequencing was by immunoSEQ multiplex PCR. The V and J calls and the clone size are those of that table, but D and trimming were determined from the DNA. This table holds hundreds of thousands of clones, approximately 86% found once.

Material for sequencing was peripheral blood. V usage is TRBV12-3 or TRBV12-4 and J usage is TRBJ1-5; TRBD1 is a possible D gene (6 bases). This clonotype originated in a woman in her 70s with COVID-19, enrolled during active disease. The CDR3 loop is CASGTGQKPQHF. The DNA for the CDR3 is TGTGCCAGCGGCACCGGACAGAAGCCCCAGCATTTT.